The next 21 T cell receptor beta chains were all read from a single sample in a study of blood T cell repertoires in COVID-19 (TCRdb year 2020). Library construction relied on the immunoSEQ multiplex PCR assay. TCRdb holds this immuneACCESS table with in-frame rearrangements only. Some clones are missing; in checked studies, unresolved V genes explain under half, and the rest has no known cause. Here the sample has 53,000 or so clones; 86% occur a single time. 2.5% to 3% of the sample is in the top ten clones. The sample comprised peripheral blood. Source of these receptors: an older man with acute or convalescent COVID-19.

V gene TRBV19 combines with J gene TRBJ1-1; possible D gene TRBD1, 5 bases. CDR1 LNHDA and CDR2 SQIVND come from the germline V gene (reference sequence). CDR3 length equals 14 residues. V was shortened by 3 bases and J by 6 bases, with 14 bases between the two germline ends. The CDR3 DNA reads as TGTGCCAGTAGTATGTATACCAGGGACTCTGAAGCTTTCTTT. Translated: CASSMYTRDSEAFF.

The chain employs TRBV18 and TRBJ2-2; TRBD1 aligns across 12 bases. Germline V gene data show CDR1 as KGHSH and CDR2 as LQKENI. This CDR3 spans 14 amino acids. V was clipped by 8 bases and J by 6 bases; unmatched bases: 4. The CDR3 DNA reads TGTGCCAGCCTCCGGGACAGGGGGCCCGGGGAGCTGTTTTTT. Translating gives CASLRDRGPGELFF.

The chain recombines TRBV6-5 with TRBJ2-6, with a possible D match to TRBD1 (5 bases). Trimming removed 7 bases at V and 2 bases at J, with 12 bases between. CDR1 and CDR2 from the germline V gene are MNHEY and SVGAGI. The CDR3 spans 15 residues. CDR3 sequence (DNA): TGTGCCAGCATACCCGCAGGGACTGGGGCCAACGTCCTGACTTTC. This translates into CASIPAGTGANVLTF.

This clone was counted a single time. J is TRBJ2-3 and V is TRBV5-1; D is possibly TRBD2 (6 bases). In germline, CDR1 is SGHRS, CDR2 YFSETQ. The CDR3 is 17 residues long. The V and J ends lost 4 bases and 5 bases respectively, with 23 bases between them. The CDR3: CASSRAMSTRGGDTQYF. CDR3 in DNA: TGCGCCAGCAGCCGGGCCATGTCGACTAGGGGTGGAGATACGCAGTATTTT.

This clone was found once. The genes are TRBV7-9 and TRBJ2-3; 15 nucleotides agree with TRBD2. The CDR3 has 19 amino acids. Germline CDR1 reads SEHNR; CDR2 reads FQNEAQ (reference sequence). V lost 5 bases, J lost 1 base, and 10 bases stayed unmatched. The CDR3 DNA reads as TGTGCCAGCAGCCCTATAGGACTAGCGGGGGGGCCGGGCACAGATACGCAGTATTTT. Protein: CASSPIGLAGGPGTDTQYF.

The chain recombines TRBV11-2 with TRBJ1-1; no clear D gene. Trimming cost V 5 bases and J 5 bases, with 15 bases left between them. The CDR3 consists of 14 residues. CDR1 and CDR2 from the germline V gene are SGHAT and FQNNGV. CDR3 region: CASSTGRRVTEAFF. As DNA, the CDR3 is TGTGCCAGCAGCACCGGGAGGAGGGTAACTGAAGCTTTCTTT.

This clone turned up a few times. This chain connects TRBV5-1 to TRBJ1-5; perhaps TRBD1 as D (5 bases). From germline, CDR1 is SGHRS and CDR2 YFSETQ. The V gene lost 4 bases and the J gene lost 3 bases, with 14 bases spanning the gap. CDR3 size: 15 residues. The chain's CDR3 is CASSPQVGPNQPQHF. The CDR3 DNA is TGCGCCAGCAGCCCACAGGTAGGGCCCAATCAGCCCCAGCATTTT.

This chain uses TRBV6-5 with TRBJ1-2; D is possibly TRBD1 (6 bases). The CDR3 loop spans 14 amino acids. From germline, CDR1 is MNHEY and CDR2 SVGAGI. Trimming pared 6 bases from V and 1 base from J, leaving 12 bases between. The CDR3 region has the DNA TGTGCCAGCAGCTACCTACAGGGTAACTATGGCTACACCTTC. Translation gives CASSYLQGNYGYTF.

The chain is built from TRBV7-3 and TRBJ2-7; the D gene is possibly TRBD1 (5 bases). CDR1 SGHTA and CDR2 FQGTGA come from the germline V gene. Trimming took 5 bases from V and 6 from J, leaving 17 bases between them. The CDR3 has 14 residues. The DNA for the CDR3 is TGTGCCAGCAGCCCCGACAGTTCGAGGTCCGAGCAGTACTTC. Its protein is CASSPDSSRSEQYF.

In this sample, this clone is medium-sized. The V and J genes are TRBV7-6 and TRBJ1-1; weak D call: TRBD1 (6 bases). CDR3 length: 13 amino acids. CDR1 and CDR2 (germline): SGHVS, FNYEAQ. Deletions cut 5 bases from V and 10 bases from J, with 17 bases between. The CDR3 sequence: CASSPNQGRGAFF. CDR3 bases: TGTGCCAGCAGCCCGAACCAGGGGCGTGGAGCTTTCTTT.

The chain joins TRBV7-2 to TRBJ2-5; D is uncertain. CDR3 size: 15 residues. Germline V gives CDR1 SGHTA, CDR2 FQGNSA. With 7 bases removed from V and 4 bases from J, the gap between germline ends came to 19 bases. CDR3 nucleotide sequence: TGTGCCAGCACTCACCCGGTCGTTGCTCGAGAGACCCAGTACTTC. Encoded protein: CASTHPVVARETQYF.

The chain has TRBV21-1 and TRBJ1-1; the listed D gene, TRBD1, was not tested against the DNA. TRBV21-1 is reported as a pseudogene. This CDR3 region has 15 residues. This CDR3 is CASTIRTGENTEAFF. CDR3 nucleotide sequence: TGTGCCAGCACCATAAGGACAGGGGAGAACACTGAAGCTTTCTTT.

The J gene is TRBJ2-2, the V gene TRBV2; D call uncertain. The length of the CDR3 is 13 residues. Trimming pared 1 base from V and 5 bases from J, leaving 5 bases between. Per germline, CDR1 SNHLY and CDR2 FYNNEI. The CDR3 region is CASSEGSTGELFF. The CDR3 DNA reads TGTGCCAGCAGTGAAGGTTCTACCGGGGAGCTGTTTTTT.

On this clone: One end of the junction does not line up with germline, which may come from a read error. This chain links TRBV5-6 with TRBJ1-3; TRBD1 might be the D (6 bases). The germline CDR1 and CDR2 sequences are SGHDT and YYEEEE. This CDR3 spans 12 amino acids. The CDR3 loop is CASSRYRASFFF. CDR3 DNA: TGTGCCAGCAGCAGGTACAGGGCCTCGTTTTTTTTT.

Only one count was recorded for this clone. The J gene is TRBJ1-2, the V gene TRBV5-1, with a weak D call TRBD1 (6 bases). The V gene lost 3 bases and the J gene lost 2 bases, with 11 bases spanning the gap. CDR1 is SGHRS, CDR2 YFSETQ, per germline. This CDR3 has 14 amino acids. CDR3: CASSSPGQNYGYTF. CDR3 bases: TGCGCCAGCAGCTCTCCGGGACAAAACTATGGCTACACCTTC.

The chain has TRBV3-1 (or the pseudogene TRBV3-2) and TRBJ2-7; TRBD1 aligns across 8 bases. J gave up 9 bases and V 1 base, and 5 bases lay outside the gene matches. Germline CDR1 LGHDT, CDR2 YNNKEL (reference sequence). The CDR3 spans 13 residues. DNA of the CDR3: TGTGCCAGCAGCCAAGCCGACAGGGGAGGGCAGTACTTC. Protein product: CASSQADRGGQYF.

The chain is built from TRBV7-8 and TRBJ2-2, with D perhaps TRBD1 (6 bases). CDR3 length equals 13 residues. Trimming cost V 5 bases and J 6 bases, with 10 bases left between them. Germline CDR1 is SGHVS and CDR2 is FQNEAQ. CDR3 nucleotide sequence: TGTGCCAGCAGCCTACAGGGATCCGGGGAGCTGTTTTTT. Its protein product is CASSLQGSGELFF. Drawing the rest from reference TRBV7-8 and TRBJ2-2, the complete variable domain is GAGVSQSPRYKVAKRGQDVALRCDPISGHVSLFWYQQALGQGPEFLTYFQNEAQLDKSGLPSDRFFAERPEGSVSTLKIQRTQQEDSAVYLCASSLQGSGELFFGEGSRLTVL.

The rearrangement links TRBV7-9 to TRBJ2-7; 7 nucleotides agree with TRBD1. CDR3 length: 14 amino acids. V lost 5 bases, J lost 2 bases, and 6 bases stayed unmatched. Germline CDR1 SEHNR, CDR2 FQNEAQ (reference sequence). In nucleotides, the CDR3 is TGTGCCAGCAGCCCCGACAGGGTTCCCTACGAGCAGTACTTC. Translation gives CASSPDRVPYEQYF.

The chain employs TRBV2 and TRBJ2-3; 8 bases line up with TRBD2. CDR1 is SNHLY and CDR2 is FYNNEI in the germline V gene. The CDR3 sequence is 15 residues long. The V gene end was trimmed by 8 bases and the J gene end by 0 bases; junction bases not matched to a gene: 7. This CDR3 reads CASHPGGFSTDTQYF. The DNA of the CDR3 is TGTGCCAGCCATCCGGGGGGGTTCAGCACAGATACGCAGTATTTT.

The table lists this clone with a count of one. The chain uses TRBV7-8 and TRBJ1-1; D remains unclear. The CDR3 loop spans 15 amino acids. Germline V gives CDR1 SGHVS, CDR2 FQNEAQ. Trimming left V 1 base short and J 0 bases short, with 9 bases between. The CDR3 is CASSLVHQLNTEAFF. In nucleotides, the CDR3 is TGTGCCAGCAGCTTAGTACACCAGTTGAACACTGAAGCTTTCTTT.

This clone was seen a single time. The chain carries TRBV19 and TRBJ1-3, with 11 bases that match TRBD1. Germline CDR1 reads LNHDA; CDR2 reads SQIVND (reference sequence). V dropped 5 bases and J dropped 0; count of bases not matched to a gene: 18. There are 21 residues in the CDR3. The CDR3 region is CASSLRYTGQGATSSGNTIYF. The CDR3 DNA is TGTGCCAGTAGTCTCCGATACACTGGACAGGGGGCAACCTCCTCTGGAAACACCATATATTTT.